The subject of this entry is one TCR beta chain. V lost 5 bases, J lost 4 bases, and 8 bases stayed unmatched. Germline CDR1 and CDR2: LNHNV and YYDKDF (reference sequence). This CDR3 is 14 amino acids long. The sample belongs to a study of OX40 agonist ivuxolimab in advanced cancers. The method was immunoSEQ multiplex PCR; TCRdb's version includes in-frame clones alone and lacks a portion of them. The top ten hold under 20% of the sample, which has tens of thousands of clones, about 90% seen once. Autoimmune disease history or systemic immunosuppression disqualified patients. The rearrangement uses TRBV15 and TRBJ2-7, with TRBD1 identical over 7 bases. The TCR was taken from an adult with an advanced solid tumor such as melanoma, head and neck, liver or kidney cancer. The input for sequencing was CD4+ or CD8+ T cells sorted from blood, taken in a trial of the OX40 agonist ivuxolimab. In nucleotides, the CDR3 is TGTGCCACCAGCCACGACAGGGCTCAATACGAGCAGTACTTC. Translating gives CATSHDRAQYEQYF. The variable domain in full, with the rest retrieved from reference TRBV15 and TRBJ2-7, is DAMVIQNPRYQVTQFGKPVTLSCSQTLNHNVMYWYQQKSSQAPKLLFHYYDKDFNNEADTPDNFQSRRPNTSFCFLDIRSPGLGDTAMYLCATSHDRAQYEQYFGPGTRLTVT.